Following are 14 T cell receptor beta chains from one sample sequenced in a study of blood T cell repertoires in COVID-19. Data came from immunoSEQ multiplex PCR; TCRdb stores just in-frame clones and leaves some out. This repertoire shows about 350,000 clones, roughly nine tenths found once; its top ten account for just under 4%. Sample: peripheral blood. The receptors originated from a woman in her sixties with COVID-19, enrolled during active disease.

V gene TRBV25-1 combines with J gene TRBJ1-2; 9 positions match TRBD1. This CDR3 is 15 amino acids long. Germline V gene lookup returns CDR1 MGHDK and CDR2 SYGVNS. J lost 2 bases, V lost 2 bases, and 3 bases had no gene match. The DNA for the CDR3 is TGTGCCAGCAGTGAAATTGGACAGGGGAACTATGGCTACACCTTC. Translation: CASSEIGQGNYGYTF.

The V gene is TRBV11-2, the J gene TRBJ2-7; D is uncertain. CDR1 SGHAT and CDR2 FQNNGV come from the germline V gene. The length of the CDR3 is 14 residues. Trimming removed 0 bases from V and 0 bases from J, with 6 bases in between. CDR3: CASSLEHYSYEQYF. The CDR3 coding sequence is TGTGCCAGCAGCTTAGAACACTACTCCTACGAGCAGTACTTC.

The CDR3 protein is CASSEGPGRNEQFF. CDR3 sequence (DNA): TGTGCCAGCAGTGAAGGCCCTGGGAGGAATGAGCAGTTCTTC. This chain connects TRBV6-1 to TRBJ2-1; tentatively, D is TRBD2 (6 bases). CDR1 MNHNS and CDR2 SASEGT come from the germline V gene. The CDR3 covers 14 residues. The ends were cut back, 1 base at V and 7 bases at J, with 11 bases in the middle.

The rearrangement links TRBV28 to TRBJ1-1; the D is unclear. CDR1 and CDR2 (germline): MDHEN, SYDVKM. The CDR3 runs 13 residues. Trimming stripped 6 bases from V and 4 bases from J, with 12 bases between. This chain's CDR3 is CASSSSSFTEAFF. Written as DNA, the CDR3 is TGTGCCAGCAGCTCCTCCTCTTTCACTGAAGCTTTCTTT.

V and J are TRBV28 and TRBJ2-5, with 11 bases identical to TRBD2. V lost 6 bases and J lost 6; bases outside the gene matches: 3. Looked up from germline, CDR1 is MDHEN and CDR2 is SYDVKM. The CDR3 is made up of 13 amino acids. CDR3 coding DNA: TGTGCCAGCAGGTTAGCGGGGGGGCAGACCCAGTACTTC. Protein product: CASRLAGGQTQYF.

This rearrangement joins TRBV5-1 to TRBJ1-4; 9 bases agree with TRBD1. The V gene end was trimmed by 4 bases and the J gene end by 6 bases; junction bases not matched to a gene: 10. Per the germline V gene, CDR1 is SGHRS and CDR2 is YFSETQ. The CDR3 is 16 residues long. CDR3 sequence (DNA): TGCGCCAGCAGCCCGGGACAGGGTGTTCGGTATGAAAAACTGTTTTTT. This translates into CASSPGQGVRYEKLFF.

The V call is TRBV3-1 (or the pseudogene TRBV3-2), the J call TRBJ1-2; D call uncertain. V lost 4 bases and J 4 bases, leaving 10 bases between the germline ends. The germline V gene encodes CDR1 LGHDT and CDR2 YNNKEL (reference sequence). The CDR3 extends over 13 amino acids. DNA for the CDR3: TGTGCCAGCAGCCCCGGGTTCTTCTATGGCTACACCTTC. Translated: CASSPGFFYGYTF.

This clone was picked up one time. This chain joins TRBV11-2 and TRBJ2-5; TRBD2 matches 9 bases. The junction had 13 bases not matched to a gene; V was cut back by 2 bases and J by 0 bases. CDR3 size: 19 residues. Per the germline V gene, CDR1 is SGHAT and CDR2 is FQNNGV. CDR3 region: CASSLQGGGAKSHQETQYF. The CDR3 DNA sequence: TGTGCCAGCAGCTTACAGGGCGGGGGGGCTAAATCCCACCAAGAGACCCAGTACTTC.

The chain's CDR3 is CASTKTGDSNQPQHF. The CDR3 DNA follows: TGTGCCAGCACCAAGACGGGAGATAGCAATCAGCCCCAGCATTTT. The J gene is TRBJ1-5, the V gene TRBV2; D gene uncertain. Germline V CDR1 and CDR2: SNHLY, FYNNEI. The CDR3 contains 15 residues. The V end lost 7 bases, the J end lost 0 bases, and 13 bases lay between the germline ends.

V usage is TRBV18 and J usage is TRBJ2-1, with TRBD1 identical over 9 bases. CDR1 and CDR2 (germline): KGHSH, LQKENI. With V trimmed by 8 bases and J by 4 bases, 0 bases remained unmatched. This CDR3 is 12 amino acids long. CDR3 in amino acids: CASGQGYNEQFF. The CDR3 DNA reads TGTGCCAGCGGACAGGGGTACAATGAGCAGTTCTTC.

The rearrangement uses TRBV5-4 and TRBJ2-1, with 10 bases identical to TRBD2. The CDR3 runs 17 residues. J lost 3 bases, V lost 6 bases, and 12 bases had no gene match. Germline lookup yields CDR1 SGHNT and CDR2 YYREEE (reference sequence). For the CDR3, the DNA is TGTGCCAGCACCCTGGGAGGTAGCGGGGGGATCTACAATGAGCAGTTCTTC. This sequence encodes CASTLGGSGGIYNEQFF.

The chain uses TRBV5-6 and TRBJ1-2, with 9 bases matching TRBD1. This CDR3 is built from 15 residues. Germline V gene sequence: CDR1 SGHDT, CDR2 YYEEEE. After removal of 4 bases from V and 0 bases from J, the junction contained 4 bases not matched to a gene. In DNA form, the CDR3 reads TGTGCCAGCAGCCTATGGACAGGGGCTAACTATGGCTACACCTTC. Translating gives CASSLWTGANYGYTF.

The chain carries TRBV19 and TRBJ2-5; 11 bases agree with TRBD1. The CDR3 contains 13 residues. Looked up from germline, CDR1 is LNHDA and CDR2 is SQIVND (reference sequence). Germline trimming cut 10 bases from V and 3 bases from J; bases unmatched to any gene: 4. The CDR3 protein is CATRDRGKETQYF. CDR3 nucleotides: TGTGCCACCCGGGACAGGGGGAAAGAGACCCAGTACTTC.

The chain recombines TRBV28 with TRBJ1-4; D is ambiguous. CDR3 length: 15 residues. Trimming stripped 0 bases from V and 4 bases from J, with 9 bases between. Germline lookup yields CDR1 MDHEN and CDR2 SYDVKM. The CDR3 DNA reads TGTGCCAGCAGTTTATGGTTTAGAGGTAATGAAAAACTGTTTTTT. Translated: CASSLWFRGNEKLFF.